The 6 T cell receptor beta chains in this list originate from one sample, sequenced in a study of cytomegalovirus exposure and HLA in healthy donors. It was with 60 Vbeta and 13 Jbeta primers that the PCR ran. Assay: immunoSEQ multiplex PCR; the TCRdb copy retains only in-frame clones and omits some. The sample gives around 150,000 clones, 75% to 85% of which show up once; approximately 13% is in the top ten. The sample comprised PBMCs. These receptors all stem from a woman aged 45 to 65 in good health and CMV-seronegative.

The CDR3 region has the DNA TGTGCCAGCAGCCCCCGGACAGGGTATTCGGAGACCCAGTACTTC. It is translated as CASSPRTGYSETQYF. The chain joins TRBV7-2 to TRBJ2-5; 8 bases match TRBD1. V shed 5 bases and J 5 bases; nucleotides not matched to a gene: 10. This CDR3 has 15 amino acids. Germline V gene sequence: CDR1 SGHTA, CDR2 FQGNSA. The whole variable domain, remainder taken from reference TRBV7-2 and TRBJ2-5, is GAGVSQSPSNKVTEKGKDVELRCDPISGHTALYWYRQSLGQGLEFLIYFQGNSAPDKSGLPSDRFSAERTGGSVSTLTIQRTQQEDSAVYLCASSPRTGYSETQYFGPGTRLLVL.

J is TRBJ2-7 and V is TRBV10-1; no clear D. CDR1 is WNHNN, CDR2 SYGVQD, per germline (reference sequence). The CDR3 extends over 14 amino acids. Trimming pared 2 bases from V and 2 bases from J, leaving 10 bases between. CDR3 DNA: TGCGCCAGCAGTGAGAATCATCCCCCCTACGAGCAGTACTTC. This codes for CASSENHPPYEQYF.

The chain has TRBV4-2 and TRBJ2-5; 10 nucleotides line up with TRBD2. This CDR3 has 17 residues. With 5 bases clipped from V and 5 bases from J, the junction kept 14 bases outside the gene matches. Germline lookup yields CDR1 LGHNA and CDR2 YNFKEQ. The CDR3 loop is CASSVRRSGRVEETQYF. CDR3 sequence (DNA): TGTGCCAGCAGCGTTAGGAGGAGCGGGAGGGTTGAGGAGACCCAGTACTTC.

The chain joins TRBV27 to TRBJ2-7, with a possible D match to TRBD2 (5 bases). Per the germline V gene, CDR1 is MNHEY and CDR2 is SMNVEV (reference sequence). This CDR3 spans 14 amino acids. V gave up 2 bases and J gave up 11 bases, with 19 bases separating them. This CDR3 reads CASSLTGLATGEYF. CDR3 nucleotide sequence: TGTGCCAGCAGTTTAACGGGCCTAGCAACTGGGGAGTACTTC.

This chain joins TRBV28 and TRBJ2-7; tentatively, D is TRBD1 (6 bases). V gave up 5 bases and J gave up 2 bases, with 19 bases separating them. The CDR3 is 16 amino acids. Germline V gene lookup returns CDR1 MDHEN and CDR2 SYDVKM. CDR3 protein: CASSPPPRGFAYEQYF. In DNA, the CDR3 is TGTGCCAGCAGTCCCCCCCCTAGGGGGTTCGCCTACGAGCAGTACTTC.

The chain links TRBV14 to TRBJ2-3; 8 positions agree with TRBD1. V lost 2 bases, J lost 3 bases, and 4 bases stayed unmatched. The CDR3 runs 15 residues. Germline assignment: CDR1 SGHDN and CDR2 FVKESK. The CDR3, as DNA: TGTGCCAGCAGCCAAAGGACAGGGATTACAGATACGCAGTATTTT. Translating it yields CASSQRTGITDTQYF.